This T cell receptor beta chain appears in the sequencing data of a study of T-cell reconstitution after alpha-beta-depleted transplantation in children. Study observations and caveats: It was surviving recipient T cells and thymic progenitors that gave some patients high TCRbeta diversity at day 60. T-cell counts and diversity were attributed mostly to newly produced T cells one year after transplant. Reported findings indicate that, about two months after transplant, alpha-beta T cells came from several hundred expanded clones, which were derived from non-depleted graft cells.

Trimming stripped 1 base from V and 0 bases from J, with 17 bases between. From germline, CDR1 is SGDLS and CDR2 YYNGEE. This CDR3 has 18 residues. Preparation of the TCRbeta library involved a method that used unique molecular identifiers. TCRdb re-derived calls from the PCR reads in MiXCR, one entry per CDR3 protein. The sample has around 120,000 distinct CDR3 sequences, about 21% seen once. This clonotype was observed many times. What it binds is unknown. This material consisted of PBMCs, mostly from graft donor cells, taken 180 days after TCRalphabeta/CD19-depleted stem cell transplant. The J gene is TRBJ2-1, the V gene TRBV9, with a weak D call TRBD1 (6 bases). The source of this sequence is a male patient between 2 and 15 years old who had a stem cell transplant for chronic granulomatous disease, so the T cells may come from the graft donor. The CDR3 region is CASSVHPTGQSSYNEQFF. The DNA for the CDR3 is TGTGCCAGCAGCGTACACCCGACAGGTCAAAGCTCCTACAATGAGCAGTTCTTC.